The 5 T cell receptor beta chains reported below all come from one sample, sequenced in a study of T-cell memory formation after mild COVID-19. TCRdb passed the 5' RACE reads through MiXCR, listing each CDR3 protein once. The data show over 250,000 distinct CDR3 sequences, 15% to 20% seen once. Sequenced sample: PBMCs or a T cell subset sorted from them (not recorded which). All receptors derive from a man aged 18 to 29 who had mild COVID-19 (a few samples of this study predate the infection). Cell type and time point are not known.

There are many counts of this clonotype. V is TRBV5-6 and J is TRBJ2-5, with D uncertain. From germline, CDR1 is SGHDT and CDR2 YYEEEE. The CDR3 loop spans 13 amino acids. Trimming removed 1 base from V and 0 bases from J, with 4 bases in between. The CDR3 sequence: CASSLFHQETQYF. The CDR3 nucleotides are TGTGCCAGCAGCTTGTTCCACCAAGAGACCCAGTACTTC.

This clonotype was observed a handful of times. The chain carries TRBV28 and TRBJ2-7; 9 nucleotides agree with TRBD1. V lost 4 bases, J lost 7 bases, and 8 bases stayed unmatched. Germline V gene data show CDR1 as MDHEN and CDR2 as SYDVKM. CDR3 length equals 14 residues. This CDR3 is CASSSADRGWEQYV. The CDR3 nucleotides read TGTGCCAGCAGTTCTGCGGACAGGGGCTGGGAGCAGTACGTC.

This clonotype came up a few times. The V call is TRBV7-8, the J call TRBJ2-5; tentatively, D is TRBD1 or TRBD2 (5 bases each). V was trimmed by 5 bases and J by 5 bases, leaving 18 bases between them. The CDR3 has 15 residues. CDR1 and CDR2 (germline): SGHVS, FQNEAQ. The CDR3 region has the DNA TGTGCCAGCAGCCTGAACTCGGTGGGGGTGGAGACCCAGTACTTC. It encodes CASSLNSVGVETQYF.

This clonotype has just a few counts. The V gene is TRBV27, the J gene TRBJ2-7, with a weak D call TRBD1 (6 bases). Germline assignment: CDR1 MNHEY and CDR2 SMNVEV (reference sequence). The CDR3 totals 15 residues. The germline V and J ends were trimmed by 6 bases and 0 bases, with 15 bases remaining between them. Here the CDR3 DNA reads TGTGCCAGCAGCCTGTTAGGGGGACGCTCCTACGAGCAGTACTTC. Translation: CASSLLGGRSYEQYF.

This rearrangement joins TRBV9 to TRBJ2-3; 7 bases agree with TRBD2. The CDR3 extends over 15 amino acids. V shed 2 bases, J shed 0 bases, and the junction held 3 bases outside the gene matches. Per germline, CDR1 SGDLS and CDR2 YYNGEE. For the CDR3, the DNA is TGTGCCAGCAGCGTCCTAGCGGTTAGCACAGATACGCAGTATTTT. It yields the protein CASSVLAVSTDTQYF.